This T cell receptor (beta chain) comes out of a study of beta chain features in type 1 diabetes. Study in general: Patients did not differ from healthy donors in age, gender or cell yield.

Study outcomes and limitations: Individuals with type 1 diabetes displayed fewer insertions and more deletions at VDJ junctions. In every one of the four CD4+ subsets, TCRB CDR3s were moderately but significantly shorter in Type 1 diabetes patients.

The study reverse transcribed the entire isolated RNA, so it sequenced expressed TCRB transcripts. Naive, central memory and regulatory T cell samples averaged about 3.57 million immunoSEQ reads each. Measured with immunoSEQ multiplex PCR; TCRdb has only the in-frame clones, and not every one. The table includes roughly 500,000 clones, 10% to 12% detected once. The CDR3 is made up of 15 amino acids. Per the germline V gene, CDR1 is MNHEY and CDR2 is SVGAGI. V was pared by 8 bases and J by 1 base, with 6 bases of the junction left unmatched. Notes on this clone: Its specificity is not known.

The sample consisted of naive CD4+ T cells from blood. The receptor comes from a woman between 18 and 30 years old in good health. The chain is built from TRBV6-5 and TRBJ2-3; TRBD2 matches at 10 bases. CDR3 protein: CASFSGGIGTDTQYF. CDR3 sequence (DNA): TGTGCCAGCTTTAGCGGGGGGATAGGCACAGATACGCAGTATTTT.